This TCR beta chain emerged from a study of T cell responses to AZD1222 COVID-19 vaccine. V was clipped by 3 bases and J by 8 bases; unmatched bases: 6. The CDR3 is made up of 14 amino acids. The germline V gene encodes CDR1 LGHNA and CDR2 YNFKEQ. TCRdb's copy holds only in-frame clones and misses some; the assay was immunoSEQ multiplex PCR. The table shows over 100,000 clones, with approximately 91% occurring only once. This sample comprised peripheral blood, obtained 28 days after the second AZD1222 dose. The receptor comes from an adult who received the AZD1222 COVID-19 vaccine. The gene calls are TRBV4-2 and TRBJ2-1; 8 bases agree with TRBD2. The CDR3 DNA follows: TGTGCCAGCAGCCAGCGGGAGGCAATATATGAGCAGTTCTTC. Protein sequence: CASSQREAIYEQFF.